The present T cell receptor (beta chain) was sequenced within a study of T cell responses to AZD1222 COVID-19 vaccine (dated by TCRdb to the early 2020s). Regarding the study in general: A total of about 230 trial participants underwent TCR sequencing, of whom some 210 received two doses of AZD1222 and some 26 received two doses of the MenACWY control vaccine. Enrollment into the trials was organized by age into subgroups of 18-55, 56-69 and 70-plus years, and those subgroups contained roughly 160, 29 and 62 TCR-sequenced participants, respectively. Overall study outcomes, separate from this receptor: Participants were mostly white British, with more females than males. The authors suggested clonal diversity may have been underestimated. Only 5 to 7 AZD1222 recipients were SARS-CoV-2 seropositive at baseline, limiting conclusions about previously exposed vaccinees. No day 14 peak-response samples were available, so repertoires were characterized only after the peak T cell response. Nearly half of unique spike-specific TCRs reportedly recognized epitopes outside regions mutated in the B.1.351 and B.1.1.7 variants. The 56-69-year group was small, and its depth increase did not reach significance, likely because of low power. The vaccine-associated CD4 TCRs covered the entire spike protein, and the dominant responses fell in regions 160-218 and 743-854. Spike-specific TCR breadth and depth rose significantly after two AZD1222 doses compared with day 0 and with MenACWY recipients.

The CDR3 regions of human TCRbeta chains were analyzed by immunosequencing. As for the original processing: TCRs in the repertoires were matched against a reference library of SARS-CoV-2-specific TCRs that had been generated with the MIRA antigen-specificity platform. Breadth meant the fraction of unique TCRs that were SARS-CoV-2-associated, whereas depth meant the fraction of total T cells that were SARS-CoV-2-associated. Using the MIRA data, each spike-specific TCR was assigned both to the spike region to which the TCR was reactive and to a CD4 or CD8 class. Log10-transformed breadth and depth values were compared by one-way ANOVA with Sidak's multiple comparisons tests. The immuneACCESS repertoire file appears here via TCRdb, limited to in-frame rearrangements. These files lack a portion of the clones; in checked studies, under half of the deficit traces to unresolved V genes, and the cause of the others is not known. V, J and clone size are taken as reported in that table, and D and trimming were inferred from the DNA itself. The table for this sample lists 60,000 to 85,000 clones; about 83% of them were counted only once. Of the sample, 25% to 30% falls within the top ten clones.

With respect to this clone: Its antigen specificity is not known. The record has no base qualities; no much larger clone is one base away.

Reading the label with the study, this specimen's time point is: about 28 days (+/-7) after the second vaccine dose. Sample treatment or condition, as interpreted from the label and publication: meningococcal conjugate vaccine given as trial control. Vaccinee samples were obtained from the UK trials COV001 and COV002, which included a single-blind randomized controlled phase 2/3 trial of AZD1222 (ChAdOx1 nCoV-19) in healthy adults. For TCRbeta chain sequencing, PBMC samples were collected from trial participants at day 0 and at day 28 after the second dose. The clonotype comes from an adult who received the MenACWY meningococcal vaccine as a control. This specimen was peripheral blood, taken 28 days after the second dose of the MenACWY control vaccine.

The CDR3 corresponds to CSFQTSEETQYF. The DNA sequence reads TGCAGCTTCCAGACTAGCGAAGAGACCCAGTACTTC. In this chain, TRBV29-1 is recombined with TRBJ2-5; 8 of the junction bases match TRBD2. The CDR3 measures 12 amino acids from cysteine to phenylalanine. The DNA shown is the 36-base CDR3, in frame from base 1. Ends trimmed: V by 8 bases, J by 3 bases; bases unmatched to a gene: 5. The germline V gene provides CDR1 SQVTM and CDR2 ANQGSEA.